The 13 T cell receptor beta chains below come from one sample, sequenced in a study of T cells in Graves' hyperthyroidism and ophthalmopathy (dated by TCRdb to between 2019 and 2020). Library prep was done by multiplex PCR. Sequenced using an Illumina HiSeq 2000. The TCR beta CDR3 regions were amplified from the RNA transcripts. The first round of RT-PCR for the TCR CDR3 was performed with the HTBI primer set and the Qiagen OneStep RT-PCR kit. Starting from the raw public reads, TCRdb applied fastp trimming at Q25, assembled clones with MiXCR and retained in-frame beta chains. Rows merge per CDR3 protein into single entries with the most common DNA and genes. The sample has approximately 530,000 distinct CDR3 sequences on record, roughly 17% of them singletons. The ten biggest clones cover around a sixth of the sample. The sequencing input was blood. The receptors were sampled from a woman in her late teens or twenties with Graves' hyperthyroidism.

This clonotype was picked up many times. This chain joins TRBV5-1 and TRBJ2-1; 7 bases align to TRBD1. Germline V gives CDR1 SGHRS, CDR2 YFSETQ. This CDR3 has 13 residues. With 4 bases clipped from V and 13 bases from J, the junction kept 11 bases outside the gene matches. DNA of the CDR3: TGCGCCAGCAGCAACCCGGGACAGCACGATCAGTTCTTC. As protein: CASSNPGQHDQFF. The variable domain in full, completed from reference TRBV5-1 and TRBJ2-1, reads KAGVTQTPRYLIKTRGQQVTLSCSPISGHRSVSWYQQTPGQGLQFLFEYFSETQRNKGNFPGRFSGRQFSNSRSEMNVSTLELGDSALYLCASSNPGQHDQFFGPGTRLTVL.

In its sample, this clonotype was seen many times. For the CDR3, the DNA is TGCAGTGCTACCCGACCGACTAGCGGGGACGTTTACGAGCAGTACTTC. Encoded protein: CSATRPTSGDVYEQYF. The V call is TRBV20-1, the J call TRBJ2-7; TRBD2 agrees at 11 bases. The CDR3 spans 16 residues. V trimming: 4 bases; J trimming: 4 bases; junction bases outside the gene matches: 12. From germline, CDR1 is DFQATT and CDR2 SNEGSKA (reference sequence).

This clonotype showed up just a few times. V and J are TRBV12-3 or TRBV12-4 and TRBJ2-7, with 15 bases fitting TRBD2. The CDR3 length is 17 residues. The V and J ends lost 5 bases and 3 bases, in that order; junction bases with no gene match: 8. The CDR3 spells CASSRTSGRAHLYEQYF. CDR3 DNA sequence: TGTGCCAGCAGTAGGACTAGCGGGAGGGCCCACCTCTACGAGCAGTACTTC.

This clonotype came up many times. The chain has TRBV9 and TRBJ2-7; tentative D call: TRBD2 (5 bases). The V end lost 4 bases, the J end lost 3 bases, and 14 bases lay between the germline ends. There are 14 residues in the CDR3. The germline CDR1 and CDR2 sequences are SGDLS and YYNGEE. This CDR3 reads CASSSRPEVYEQYF. The CDR3 region has the DNA TGTGCCAGCAGCTCCCGCCCGGAGGTCTACGAGCAGTACTTC. Full variable domain (outside the CDR3, taken from reference TRBV9 and TRBJ2-7): DSGVTQTPKHLITATGQRVTLRCSPRSGDLSVYWYQQSLDQGLQFLIQYYNGEERAKGNILERFSAQQFPDLHSELNLSSLELGDSALYFCASSSRPEVYEQYFGPGTRLTVT.

Worth noting for this clonotype: A read error is possible here, since a much larger clone lies one base away. The rearrangement uses TRBV2 and TRBJ1-1, with a possible D match to TRBD1 (6 bases). V lost 7 bases, J lost 8 bases, and 14 bases lay in between. This CDR3 has 12 amino acids. Germline CDR1 and CDR2: SNHLY and FYNNEI. The DNA of the CDR3 is TGTGCCAGCACCCTGGACGGGGGCGAAGCTTTCTTT. This codes for CASTLDGGEAFF.

This clonotype has a handful of counts. This chain's CDR3 is CASSSGVESYGYTF. The CDR3 nucleotides are TGTGCCAGCAGTTCAGGGGTGGAGAGCTATGGCTACACCTTC. The chain is built from TRBV6-5 and TRBJ1-2; maybe TRBD1 (6 bases). The length of the CDR3 is 14 residues. CDR1 is MNHEY and CDR2 is SVGAGI in the germline V gene. V was cut by 4 bases and J by 4 bases, with 13 bases left in between.

A remark on this clonotype: This may stem from a read error, because a much larger clone lies one nucleotide away. This chain joins TRBV24-1 and TRBJ2-5; the D is unclear. CDR1 and CDR2 from the germline V gene are KGHDR and SFDVKD. This CDR3 region has 13 residues. DNA for the CDR3: TGTGCCGCCAGAGACTGGTACCAAGAGACCCAGTACTTC. Protein sequence: CAARDWYQETQYF.

CDR3 in DNA: TGTGCCAGCAGCCGGACTAGCGTCGGCGAGCAGTACTTC. Protein: CASSRTSVGEQYF. This chain joins TRBV7-9 and TRBJ2-7, with 9 bases aligning to TRBD2. The CDR3 contains 13 residues. After removal of 5 bases from V and 6 bases from J, the junction contained 5 bases not matched to a gene. Germline assignment: CDR1 SEHNR and CDR2 FQNEAQ (reference sequence). The whole variable domain, remainder taken from reference TRBV7-9 and TRBJ2-7, is DTGVSQNPRHKITKRGQNVTFRCDPISEHNRLYWYRQTLGQGPEFLTYFQNEAQLEKSRLLSDRFSAERPKGSFSTLEIQRTEQGDSAMYLCASSRTSVGEQYFGPGTRLTVT.

This clonotype was seen ten or more times. The genes are TRBV12-3 or TRBV12-4 and TRBJ2-7; 9 nucleotides agree with TRBD1. The CDR3 length is 14 residues. Losses at the gene ends were 6 bases for V and 6 bases for J; bases not matched to a gene: 9. The CDR3 is CASRRHGTGLEQYF. The CDR3 DNA sequence: TGTGCCAGCAGGCGCCACGGGACAGGGCTCGAGCAGTACTTC.

The chain joins TRBV20-1 to TRBJ2-2, with D perhaps matching TRBD1 or TRBD2 (5 bases each). The germline gives CDR1 DFQATT, CDR2 SNEGSKA (reference sequence). Between the trimmed V and J ends, which lost 6 bases and 3 bases, there was a span of 11 bases. The CDR3 has 13 residues. CDR3 region: CSAGTVDTGELFF. DNA for the CDR3: TGCAGTGCCGGGACGGTCGACACCGGGGAGCTGTTTTTT.

This clonotype was observed a handful of times. The genes are TRBV29-1 and TRBJ2-2; 7 bases match TRBD2. Trimming took 4 bases from V and 9 from J; bases not matched to a gene: 11. This CDR3 region has 14 residues. Germline values: CDR1 SQVTM, CDR2 ANQGSEA. CDR3 in amino acids: CSVAQFAGDRELFF. The DNA of the CDR3 is TGCAGCGTTGCCCAGTTCGCGGGGGATAGGGAGCTGTTTTTT.

This chain connects TRBV6-2 or TRBV6-3 to TRBJ2-5; TRBD2 agrees at 10 bases. This CDR3 spans 17 amino acids. Germline CDR1 MNHEY, CDR2 SVGEGT. After removal of 2 bases from V and 5 bases from J, the junction contained 11 bases not matched to a gene. The CDR3: CASSYVTSGPNGETQYF. The CDR3 DNA sequence: TGTGCCAGCAGTTACGTGACTAGCGGGCCAAACGGGGAGACCCAGTACTTC.

This clonotype was observed once. V is TRBV7-2 and J is TRBJ2-1; 16 positions agree with TRBD2. The V gene's germline CDR1 is SGHTA and CDR2 FQGNSA. The CDR3 extends over 17 amino acids. The V segment lost 4 bases and the J segment 6 bases; nucleotides outside the gene matches: 6. This chain's CDR3 is CASSSGLAGGSRNEQFF. The CDR3 DNA sequence: TGTGCCAGCAGCTCGGGACTAGCGGGGGGGTCGCGCAATGAGCAGTTCTTC.